A selection of T cell receptor beta chains follows, all from one sample in a study of blood T cell repertoires in COVID-19. Sequencing was performed with immunoSEQ multiplex PCR; in TCRdb, only in-frame clones are kept and a portion is missing. The sample carries hundreds of thousands of clones, about 90% recorded once. Sequences were obtained from PBMCs or T cells enriched from blood (not recorded which). These receptors originate from a woman aged 18 to 35 with acute COVID-19. The CDR3 runs from the conserved cysteine through the conserved F or W. A D gene is named only where the DNA matches it firmly. The size entry is marked missing in some rows and otherwise reads once, few, many or a size class.

D gene,J gene,V gene,clone size,CDR3 protein,CDR3 DNA
NA,TRBJ1-5,TRBV5-8,few,CASSLSTGATQPQHF,TGTGCCAGCAGCTTGAGTACTGGGGCAACTCAGCCCCAGCATTTT
NA,TRBJ2-1,TRBV4-1,NA,CASSPTGAEQFF,TGCGCCAGCAGCCCCACCGGAGCAGAGCAGTTCTTC
TRBD2,TRBJ2-5,TRBV5-1,NA,CASSFSAGVEGETQYF,TGCGCCAGCAGCTTTTCCGCGGGAGTGGAGGGAGAGACCCAGTACTTC
TRBD1,TRBJ1-1,TRBV5-5,NA,CASSLERGQGNTEAFF,TGTGCCAGCAGCTTGGAAAGGGGACAGGGGAACACTGAAGCTTTCTTT
TRBD1,TRBJ2-1,TRBV24-1,NA,CATSDPATGVNEQFF,TGTGCCACCAGTGATCCGGCGACAGGGGTCAATGAGCAGTTCTTC
TRBD1,TRBJ2-7,TRBV11-2,NA,CASSSGTGSNYEQYF,TGTGCCAGCAGCTCCGGGACAGGGAGCAACTACGAGCAGTACTTC
TRBD1,TRBJ1-2,TRBV4-3,NA,CASSQGQGDGYTF,TGCGCCAGCAGCCAGGGTCAGGGGGACGGCTACACCTTC
TRBD2,TRBJ2-1,TRBV3-1/TRBV3-2,NA,CASSRLAYSEQFF,TGTGCCAGCAGCCGACTAGCTTACAGTGAGCAGTTCTTC
TRBD1,TRBJ1-6,TRBV18,NA,CASSPRQGSAYSPLHF,TGTGCCAGCTCACCTCGACAGGGTTCGGCTTATTCACCCCTCCACTTT
NA,TRBJ1-1,TRBV11-2,NA,CASAPRGDTEAFF,TGTGCCAGCGCACCTCGGGGGGACACTGAAGCTTTCTTT
TRBD1,TRBJ1-5,TRBV7-2,NA,CASGKGGYLSGQPQHF,TGTGCCAGCGGAAAAGGGGGCTACCTGTCCGGTCAGCCCCAGCATTTT
TRBD2,TRBJ2-5,TRBV6-6,NA,CASNRNGLAGQETQYF,TGTGCCAGCAATCGGAATGGACTAGCGGGCCAAGAGACCCAGTACTTC
TRBD2,TRBJ2-7,TRBV19,NA,CASKVASGHEQYF,TGTGCCAGTAAGGTGGCTAGCGGCCACGAGCAGTACTTC
NA,TRBJ1-1,TRBV29-1,NA,CSVEAMNTEAFF,TGCAGCGTTGAAGCTATGAACACTGAAGCTTTCTTT
TRBD1,TRBJ1-4,TRBV19,NA,CASSGNRDRVNEKLFF,TGTGCCAGTAGTGGGAACCGGGACAGGGTTAATGAAAAACTGTTTTTT
NA,TRBJ2-2,TRBV14,NA,CASSHMLAGELFF,TGTGCCAGCAGCCATATGCTAGCCGGGGAGCTGTTTTTT
NA,TRBJ1-2,TRBV27,NA,CASSSEPNYGYTF,TGTGCCAGCAGCAGCGAACCTAACTATGGCTACACCTTC
TRBD2,TRBJ2-7,TRBV10-3,NA,CANAGLAGGTYEQYF,TGTGCCAACGCGGGACTAGCGGGGGGGACCTACGAGCAGTACTTC
TRBD1,TRBJ1-2,TRBV28,NA,CASSLTGANYGYTF,TGTGCCAGCAGTTTGACAGGGGCGAACTATGGCTACACCTTC
TRBD1,TRBJ1-2,TRBV2,NA,CASGRDRDYGYTF,TGTGCCAGCGGCCGGGACAGAGACTATGGCTACACCTTC
TRBD1,TRBJ1-3,TRBV7-3,NA,CASSPDRGVSGNTIYF,TGTGCCAGCAGCCCGGACAGGGGTGTCTCTGGAAACACCATATATTTT
TRBD2,TRBJ2-3,TRBV19,NA,CASPTSGSTDTQYF,TGTGCCAGTCCTACTAGCGGGAGCACAGATACGCAGTATTTT
NA,TRBJ1-1,TRBV28,NA,CASSLAGGAGTEAFF,TGTGCCAGCAGTTTAGCGGGGGGCGCTGGCACTGAAGCTTTCTTT
NA,TRBJ1-1,TRBV24-1,NA,CATSAGASAEAFF,TGTGCCACCAGTGCCGGAGCCAGCGCTGAAGCTTTCTTT
TRBD1,TRBJ1-6,TRBV2,NA,CASSDQIIGQGKPLHF,TGTGCCAGCAGTGACCAGATAATAGGACAGGGAAAACCCCTCCACTTT
NA,TRBJ1-4,TRBV4-3,NA,CASSLRLVASSLATNEKLFF,TGCGCCAGCAGCCTGAGACTGGTGGCCTCCTCGTTAGCAACTAATGAAAAACTGTTTTTT
TRBD1,TRBJ1-3,TRBV9,once,CASSPYPLLTGQNTIYF,TGTGCCAGCAGCCCGTACCCCCTTTTGACAGGGCAGAACACCATATATTTT
NA,TRBJ2-2,TRBV24-1,NA,CATSDLGGATGELFF,TGTGCCACCAGTGATTTGGGCGGGGCGACCGGGGAGCTGTTTTTT
NA,TRBJ2-2,TRBV27,NA,CASSHKAGGELFF,TGTGCCAGCAGTCATAAGGCGGGGGGGGAGCTGTTTTTT
NA,TRBJ1-1,TRBV9,NA,CASSRGGDSEAFF,TGTGCCAGCAGCCGCGGGGGGGACTCTGAAGCTTTCTTT
NA,TRBJ1-1,TRBV28,NA,CASSLTAPNTEAFF,TGTGCCAGCAGTTTAACAGCCCCGAACACTGAAGCTTTCTTT
NA,TRBJ1-5,TRBV7-2,NA,CASSLNREHSQHF,TGTGCCAGCAGCTTAAATCGGGAACATTCCCAGCATTTT
NA,TRBJ1-1,TRBV18,NA,CASSPPGAWTEAFF,TGTGCCAGCTCACCACCGGGGGCATGGACTGAAGCTTTCTTT
NA,TRBJ1-2,TRBV30,NA,CAWSLITSTNYGYTF,TGTGCCTGGAGTTTAATCACTAGTACTAACTATGGCTACACCTTC
NA,TRBJ1-3,TRBV25-1,NA,CASSEFLGSSGNTIYF,TGTGCCAGCAGTGAATTTCTCGGGAGCTCTGGAAACACCATATATTTT
NA,TRBJ1-2,TRBV29-1,NA,CSVEEGGYTF,TGCAGCGTTGAAGAGGGCGGCTACACCTTC
TRBD1,TRBJ1-2,TRBV5-4,NA,CASSSGQGVPYGYTF,TGTGCCAGCAGCTCGGGACAGGGGGTTCCCTATGGCTACACCTTC
TRBD2,TRBJ2-2,TRBV4-3,NA,CASSQVGLAGLRELFF,TGCGCCAGCAGCCAAGTGGGACTAGCGGGTCTGAGGGAGCTGTTTTTT
NA,TRBJ2-7,TRBV5-4,NA,CASSFGDKQYF,TGTGCCAGCAGCTTCGGTGACAAGCAGTACTTC
NA,TRBJ2-5,TRBV12-3/TRBV12-4,NA,CASSLQQQETQYF,TGTGCCAGCAGTTTACAACAGCAAGAGACCCAGTACTTC
NA,TRBJ2-3,TRBV5-6,NA,CASSLGASTDTQYF,TGTGCCAGCAGCTTGGGGGCAAGCACAGATACGCAGTATTTT
NA,TRBJ2-3,TRBV11-2,NA,CASSLSRSGDTQYF,TGTGCCAGCAGCTTATCCAGATCCGGGGATACGCAGTATTTT
NA,TRBJ2-2,TRBV24-1,once,CATQGHTGELFF,TGTGCCACACAGGGACACACCGGGGAGCTGTTTTTT
NA,TRBJ1-5,TRBV12-3/TRBV12-4,NA,CASSPGGRQPQHF,TGTGCCAGCAGCCCTGGAGGGCGGCAGCCCCAGCATTTT
TRBD1,TRBJ2-1,TRBV11-1,NA,CASSLATPGTGNEQFF,TGTGCCAGCAGCTTAGCGACCCCCGGGACAGGCAATGAGCAGTTCTTC
TRBD2,TRBJ2-7,TRBV30,few,CAWKGSGRLYEQYF,TGTGCCTGGAAGGGTAGCGGGAGGCTATACGAGCAGTACTTC
NA,TRBJ1-5,TRBV19,NA,CASTSVMDQPQHF,TGTGCCAGTACGTCAGTCATGGATCAGCCCCAGCATTTT
TRBD1,TRBJ1-2,TRBV29-1,NA,CSVVTGGAPDGYTF,TGCAGCGTAGTAACAGGGGGCGCCCCGGATGGCTACACCTTC
NA,TRBJ1-6,TRBV4-2,NA,CASSQVGDGNSPLHF,TGTGCCAGCAGCCAAGTCGGGGATGGGAATTCACCCCTCCACTTT
NA,TRBJ1-1,TRBV12-5,NA,CASGLGGITEAFF,TGTGCTAGTGGTTTGGGAGGGATTACTGAAGCTTTCTTT
TRBD1,TRBJ2-1,TRBV7-6,few,CASSSRYTGGVLSNEQFF,TGTGCCAGCAGCTCCCGTTATACAGGGGGAGTCCTTTCCAATGAGCAGTTCTTC
TRBD1,TRBJ1-2,TRBV15,few,CATTDRGNGYTF,TGTGCCACCACCGACAGGGGGAATGGCTACACCTTC
TRBD2,TRBJ2-7,TRBV18,NA,CASSLTRTSVYEQYF,TGTGCCAGCTCACTTACCCGGACTAGCGTCTACGAGCAGTACTTC
TRBD1,TRBJ1-5,TRBV5-1,once,CASSLGTGKDNQPQHF,TGCGCCAGCAGCTTGGGGACAGGGAAGGACAATCAGCCCCAGCATTTT
TRBD1,TRBJ1-6,TRBV5-5,NA,CASSLFGDSTNSPLHF,TGTGCCAGCAGCTTGTTTGGGGACAGTACTAATTCACCCCTCCACTTT
TRBD1,TRBJ2-1,TRBV10-2,NA,CASRPGTGFNEQFF,TGCGCCAGCAGACCCGGGACAGGATTCAATGAGCAGTTCTTC
NA,TRBJ1-5,TRBV6-5,NA,CASKMAQGLGQPQHF,TGTGCCAGCAAGATGGCCCAGGGATTGGGTCAGCCCCAGCATTTT
NA,TRBJ2-7,TRBV6-5,NA,CASTSQGGGEQYF,TGTGCCAGCACCTCACAGGGTGGCGGCGAGCAGTACTTC
NA,TRBJ1-1,TRBV5-1,NA,CASSLASMNTEAFF,TGCGCCAGCAGCTTGGCCAGTATGAACACTGAAGCTTTCTTT